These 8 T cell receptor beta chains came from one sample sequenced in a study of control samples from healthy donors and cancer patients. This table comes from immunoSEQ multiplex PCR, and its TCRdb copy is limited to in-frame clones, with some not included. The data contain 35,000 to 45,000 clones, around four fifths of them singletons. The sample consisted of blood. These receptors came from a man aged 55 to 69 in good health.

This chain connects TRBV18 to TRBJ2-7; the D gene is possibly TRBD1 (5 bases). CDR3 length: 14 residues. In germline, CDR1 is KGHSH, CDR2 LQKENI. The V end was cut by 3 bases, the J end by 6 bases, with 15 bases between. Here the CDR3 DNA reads TGTGCCAGCTCACCGGGGCAGCGTTTCGGCGAGCAGTACTTC. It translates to CASSPGQRFGEQYF.

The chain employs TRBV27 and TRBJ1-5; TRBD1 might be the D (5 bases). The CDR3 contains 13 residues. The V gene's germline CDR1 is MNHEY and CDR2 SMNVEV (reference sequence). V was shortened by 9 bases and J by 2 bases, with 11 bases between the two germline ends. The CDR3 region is CASRDSRNQPQHF. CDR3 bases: TGTGCCAGTCGAGACAGCCGCAATCAGCCCCAGCATTTT.

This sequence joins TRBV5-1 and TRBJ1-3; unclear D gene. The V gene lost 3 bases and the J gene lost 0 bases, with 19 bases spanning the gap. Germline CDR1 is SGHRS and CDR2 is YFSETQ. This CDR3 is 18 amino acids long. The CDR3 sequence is CASSWAVISVGSGNTIYF. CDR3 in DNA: TGCGCCAGCAGCTGGGCCGTGATATCGGTGGGCTCTGGAAACACCATATATTTT. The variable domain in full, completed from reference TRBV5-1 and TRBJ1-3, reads KAGVTQTPRYLIKTRGQQVTLSCSPISGHRSVSWYQQTPGQGLQFLFEYFSETQRNKGNFPGRFSGRQFSNSRSEMNVSTLELGDSALYLCASSWAVISVGSGNTIYFGEGSWLTVV.

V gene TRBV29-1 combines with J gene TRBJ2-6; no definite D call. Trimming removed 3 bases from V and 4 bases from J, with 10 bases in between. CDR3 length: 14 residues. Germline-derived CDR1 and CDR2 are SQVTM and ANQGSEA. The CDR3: CSVEGMSGANVLTF. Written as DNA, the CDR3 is TGCAGCGTTGAGGGGATGTCAGGGGCCAACGTCCTGACTTTC.

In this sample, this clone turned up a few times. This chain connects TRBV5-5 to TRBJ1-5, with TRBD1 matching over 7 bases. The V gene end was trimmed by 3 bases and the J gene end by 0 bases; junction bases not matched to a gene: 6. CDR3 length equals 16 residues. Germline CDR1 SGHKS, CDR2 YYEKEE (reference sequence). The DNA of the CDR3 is TGTGCCAGCAGCTCGGGGGACAGAATTAGCAATCAGCCCCAGCATTTT. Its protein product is CASSSGDRISNQPQHF.

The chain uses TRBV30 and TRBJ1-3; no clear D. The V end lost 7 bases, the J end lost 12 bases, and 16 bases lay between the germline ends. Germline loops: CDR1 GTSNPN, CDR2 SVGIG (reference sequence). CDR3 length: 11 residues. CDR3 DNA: TGTGCCTTCTTAGGGCCGCTGAGCATATATTTT. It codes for CAFLGPLSIYF.

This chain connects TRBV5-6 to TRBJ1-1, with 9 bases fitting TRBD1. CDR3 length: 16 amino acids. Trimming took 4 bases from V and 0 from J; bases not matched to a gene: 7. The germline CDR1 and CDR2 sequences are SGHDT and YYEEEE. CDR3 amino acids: CASSLGQGHLNTEAFF. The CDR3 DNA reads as TGTGCCAGCAGCCTGGGACAGGGCCATCTGAACACTGAAGCTTTCTTT.

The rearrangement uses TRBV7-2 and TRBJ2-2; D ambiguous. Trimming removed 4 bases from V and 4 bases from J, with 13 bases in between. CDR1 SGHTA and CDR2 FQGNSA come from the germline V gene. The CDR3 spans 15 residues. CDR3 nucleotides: TGTGCCAGCAGCTCAAGAGGTGTTTTCACCGGGGAGCTGTTTTTT. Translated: CASSSRGVFTGELFF.